This T cell receptor (beta chain) was recorded in a study of T cells in Graves' hyperthyroidism and ophthalmopathy. Whole-study results and caveats: Blood samples included most of the expanded thyroid clonotypes exceeding 0.001. Stable hyperthyroidism and ophthalmopathy were separated using 13 V-J signatures.

It was RNA transcripts that yielded the amplified TCR beta CDR3 regions. With the HTBI primer set, the TCR CDR3 went through a first round of RT-PCR. TCRdb itself ran the multiplex PCR reads through MiXCR, one entry per CDR3 protein. Of about 210,000 distinct CDR3 sequences detected, approximately 17% appear once; the ten largest clones hold 50%. This clonotype has a handful of counts. Its antigen is unidentified. Exclusion of a patient resulted from uncontrolled infection, other autoimmune disease, pregnancy or lactation. Using 9.5 to 10 ml of fresh peripheral blood, PBMCs were prepared. The clonotype was recovered from a man in his fifties with Graves' hyperthyroidism. Specimen: blood.

Here the CDR3 reads CSAAAGANYGYTF. CDR3 sequence (DNA): TGCAGTGCCGCCGCGGGGGCTAACTATGGCTACACCTTC. The chain recombines TRBV20-1 with TRBJ1-2; a weak D match, TRBD1 (5 bases). The V end was cut by 6 bases, the J end by 0 bases, with 11 bases between. The CDR3 runs 13 residues. Germline CDR1 reads DFQATT; CDR2 reads SNEGSKA (reference sequence).